Detailed here is one T cell receptor beta chain. What it binds is not known. As defined, naive CD8 cells were CD45RO-negative and positively selected for CCR7, with terminally differentiated effector memory CD45RA+ cells excluded. This entry is derived from a study of shared clonotypes between healthy human individuals. Findings of the study overall: In contrast to clonotypes shared by all four donors, non-shared clonotypes had lower generation probabilities. How much donors shared clonotypes was expected to be affected by sequencing depth. It was observed that approximately 5% of naive CD4 clonotypes were shared across several donors.

V gave up 4 bases and J gave up 7 bases, with 17 bases separating them. Germline lookup yields CDR1 SGHRS and CDR2 YFSETQ. The CDR3 totals 15 residues. This table comes from immunoSEQ multiplex PCR, and its TCRdb copy is limited to in-frame clones, with some not included. The sample yields about 580,000 clones, 98% seen once. The sequencing input was naive CD8+ T cells sorted from blood. The chain uses TRBV5-1 and TRBJ1-4; a possible D gene is TRBD1 (6 bases). This clonotype originated in a man in his thirties or forties in good health. The CDR3 nucleotides are TGCGCCAGCAGCCCGAAACAGGGTGGTGGTGAAAAACTGTTTTTT. This translates into CASSPKQGGGEKLFF. The complete variable domain, with remaining parts taken from reference TRBV5-1 and TRBJ1-4, reads KAGVTQTPRYLIKTRGQQVTLSCSPISGHRSVSWYQQTPGQGLQFLFEYFSETQRNKGNFPGRFSGRQFSNSRSEMNVSTLELGDSALYLCASSPKQGGGEKLFFGSGTQLSVL.